This passage covers 29 T cell receptor beta chains from one sample sequenced in a study of monozygotic twins with inflammatory bowel disease. TCRdb re-analyzed the 5' RACE reads; it lists each CDR3 protein once, without DNA. This repertoire includes 400,000 to 500,000 distinct CDR3 sequences. Sequencing was done on a sample of blood. The receptors come from a human donor with ulcerative colitis or Crohn's disease, or a healthy co-twin of an affected twin (not recorded which).

The chain employs TRBV28 and TRBJ2-3; TCRdb's assignment of TRBD2 cannot be checked, as there is no DNA. Germline V lookup: CDR1 MDHEN, CDR2 SYDVKM. There are 17 residues in the CDR3. The CDR3 loop reads CASSSIVAGANPDTQYF.

The chain employs TRBV27 and TRBJ1-2; TCRdb names TRBD1, which stays unverified in the absence of DNA. Germline V gives CDR1 MNHEY, CDR2 SMNVEV (reference sequence). The CDR3 contains 16 residues. The CDR3 loop is CASRKDRPEANYGYTF.

The gene calls are TRBV19 and TRBJ2-1. The CDR3 consists of 18 residues. Germline CDR1 LNHDA, CDR2 SQIVND (reference sequence). CDR3 residues: CASSMVSSTVSSYNEQFF. Complete variable domain (other parts from reference TRBV19 and TRBJ2-1): DGGITQSPKYLFRKEGQNVTLSCEQNLNHDAMYWYRQDPGQGLRLIYYSQIVNDFQKGDIAEGYSVSREKKESFPLTVTSAQKNPTAFYLCASSMVSSTVSSYNEQFFGPGTRLTVL.

The chain recombines TRBV9 with TRBJ1-6; TCRdb calls TRBD1, which cannot be checked without DNA. The CDR3 has 13 residues. Germline CDR1 is SGDLS and CDR2 is YYNGEE. CDR3 sequence: CASSGVGDSPLHF.

The chain's CDR3 is CASSTSLAATGELFF. The chain uses TRBV19 and TRBJ2-2. Germline V gives CDR1 LNHDA, CDR2 SQIVND (reference sequence). This CDR3 comprises 15 residues.

The chain recombines TRBV11-2 with TRBJ2-1; TCRdb selects TRBD2, and the lack of DNA leaves this call unchecked. The germline CDR1 and CDR2 sequences are SGHAT and FQNNGV. This CDR3 spans 16 amino acids. CDR3 residues: CASSPPGLAGVGEQFF.

The genes are TRBV14 and TRBJ1-6; TCRdb's D call of TRBD1 is untestable without DNA. The length of the CDR3 is 14 residues. Germline V gene lookup returns CDR1 SGHDN and CDR2 FVKESK. This CDR3 is CASSHRGNNSPLHF.

This chain connects TRBV30 to TRBJ2-2; without DNA, the TCRdb call of TRBD2 cannot be checked. The CDR3 consists of 15 residues. Germline-derived CDR1 and CDR2 are GTSNPN and SVGIG (reference sequence). The CDR3 sequence: CAWSSSGGESGELFF. Filled out from reference TRBV30 and TRBJ2-2, the complete variable domain reads SQTIHQWPATLVQPVGSPLSLECTVEGTSNPNLYWYRQAAGRGLQLLFYSVGIGQISSEVPQNLSASRPQDRQFILSSKKLLLSDSGFYLCAWSSSGGESGELFFGEGSRLTVL.

The chain employs TRBV5-8 and TRBJ1-2. The germline gives CDR1 SGHTS, CDR2 YDEGEE. This CDR3 comprises 14 residues. The CDR3: CASSLEQIIRGYTF.

J is TRBJ1-2 and V is TRBV28. The germline gives CDR1 MDHEN, CDR2 SYDVKM. The CDR3 extends over 17 amino acids. The CDR3: CARMPTVVQDYFYGYTF.

The chain uses TRBV5-1 and TRBJ1-2; as DNA is missing, the TRBD1 call by TCRdb cannot be tested. Germline V gene lookup returns CDR1 SGHRS and CDR2 YFSETQ. The CDR3 loop spans 15 amino acids. CDR3 loop: CASSPHRAGNYGYTF.

The rearrangement uses TRBV5-1 and TRBJ2-3; TCRdb's D call, TRBD2, is unchecked because there is no DNA. The CDR3 length is 16 residues. The germline gives CDR1 SGHRS, CDR2 YFSETQ. The CDR3 sequence: CASSSLLAESTDTQYF. The entire variable domain, with the rest obtained from reference TRBV5-1 and TRBJ2-3, is as follows: KAGVTQTPRYLIKTRGQQVTLSCSPISGHRSVSWYQQTPGQGLQFLFEYFSETQRNKGNFPGRFSGRQFSNSRSEMNVSTLELGDSALYLCASSSLLAESTDTQYFGPGTRLTVL.

This chain links TRBV24-1 with TRBJ2-1; TCRdb calls TRBD2, which cannot be checked without DNA. Per germline, CDR1 KGHDR and CDR2 SFDVKD. The CDR3 covers 18 residues. CDR3 loop: CATSDFPLTSGLYNEQFF.

This chain uses TRBV14 with TRBJ2-1; with no DNA, the TCRdb D assignment of TRBD1 cannot be verified. Germline V gene sequence: CDR1 SGHDN, CDR2 FVKESK. CDR3 length: 15 residues. The CDR3 spells CASSSPGAGYNEQFF. Variable domain in full (rest from reference TRBV14 and TRBJ2-1): EAGVTQFPSHSVIEKGQTVTLRCDPISGHDNLYWYRRVMGKEIKFLLHFVKESKQDESGMPNNRFLAERTGGTYSTLKVQPAELEDSGVYFCASSSPGAGYNEQFFGPGTRLTVL.

The chain uses TRBV9 and TRBJ2-7. The germline CDR1 and CDR2 sequences are SGDLS and YYNGEE. The CDR3 length is 14 residues. The CDR3 spells CASSVYSSAYEQYF.

The chain couples TRBV3-1 to TRBJ1-6; TCRdb selects TRBD1, and the lack of DNA leaves this call unchecked. CDR1 is LGHDT, CDR2 YNNKEL, per germline (reference sequence). The CDR3 is 15 amino acids. CDR3: CASSPRQGYNSPLHF.

The chain carries TRBV2 and TRBJ2-7. CDR3 length equals 11 residues. Germline CDR1 reads SNHLY; CDR2 reads FYNNEI. CDR3 in amino acids: CASSWLGEQYF. Full variable domain (missing parts from reference TRBV2 and TRBJ2-7): EPEVTQTPSHQVTQMGQEVILRCVPISNHLYFYWYRQILGQKVEFLVSFYNNEISEKSEIFDDQFSVERPDGSNFTLKIRSTKLEDSAMYFCASSWLGEQYFGPGTRLTVT.

The chain links TRBV20-1 to TRBJ2-7; no DNA is available, so the TRBD2 call from TCRdb remains unchecked. From germline, CDR1 is DFQATT and CDR2 SNEGSKA (reference sequence). The length of the CDR3 is 16 residues. This CDR3 reads CSARVLAGGPIGEQYF.

The CDR3 region is CSAVRDRAGNTIYF. The V and J genes are TRBV20-1 and TRBJ1-3; TCRdb's D call, TRBD1, is unchecked because there is no DNA. Per the germline V gene, CDR1 is DFQATT and CDR2 is SNEGSKA (reference sequence). CDR3 length equals 14 residues.

V and J are TRBV30 and TRBJ2-1; the D call of TRBD2 rests on TCRdb alone, since no DNA is present to check it. Germline CDR1 reads GTSNPN; CDR2 reads SVGIG (reference sequence). The CDR3 totals 12 residues. CDR3 amino acids: CAWSLSDNEQFF.

The chain carries TRBV2 and TRBJ2-2; TCRdb designates TRBD2, a call that cannot be tested without DNA. Germline V gene sequence: CDR1 SNHLY, CDR2 FYNNEI. The CDR3 runs to 14 residues. Here the CDR3 reads CASSLSWTSGELFF.

The rearrangement uses TRBV4-3 and TRBJ1-5; TCRdb picks TRBD1, but there is no DNA to check that call. Per germline, CDR1 LGHNA and CDR2 YSLEER. The CDR3 contains 17 residues. CDR3: CASSQDPSGGSNQPQHF.

V and J are TRBV15 and TRBJ2-7; TCRdb's D call, TRBD2, is unchecked because there is no DNA. The germline gives CDR1 LNHNV, CDR2 YYDKDF (reference sequence). CDR3 length: 15 residues. This CDR3 is CATSGDNVLATEQYF.

V usage is TRBV28 and J usage is TRBJ2-7. Germline lookup yields CDR1 MDHEN and CDR2 SYDVKM. The CDR3 consists of 12 residues. CDR3 loop: CASSRIGYEQYF.

V gene TRBV5-1 combines with J gene TRBJ2-7. There are 14 residues in the CDR3. The germline CDR1 and CDR2 sequences are SGHRS and YFSETQ. Here the CDR3 reads CASSFQHGLYEQYF.

The chain couples TRBV5-1 to TRBJ2-2; the D call of TRBD1 rests on TCRdb alone, since no DNA is present to check it. The germline gives CDR1 SGHRS, CDR2 YFSETQ. This CDR3 spans 17 amino acids. This CDR3 reads CASSLGPTGGATGELFF.

The chain links TRBV20-1 to TRBJ1-1. The CDR3 totals 14 residues. Germline assignment: CDR1 DFQATT and CDR2 SNEGSKA (reference sequence). This chain's CDR3 is CSAAPTRGRTEAFF.

The chain uses TRBV5-1 and TRBJ2-7; TCRdb's D call, TRBD2, is unchecked because there is no DNA. Per germline, CDR1 SGHRS and CDR2 YFSETQ. The CDR3 sequence is 14 residues long. The CDR3 loop is CASSSPGLSYEQYF.

The chain is built from TRBV7-2 and TRBJ2-3. Germline CDR1 and CDR2: SGHTA and FQGNSA. This CDR3 is 13 amino acids long. The CDR3 reads CASSLPSLDTQYF.